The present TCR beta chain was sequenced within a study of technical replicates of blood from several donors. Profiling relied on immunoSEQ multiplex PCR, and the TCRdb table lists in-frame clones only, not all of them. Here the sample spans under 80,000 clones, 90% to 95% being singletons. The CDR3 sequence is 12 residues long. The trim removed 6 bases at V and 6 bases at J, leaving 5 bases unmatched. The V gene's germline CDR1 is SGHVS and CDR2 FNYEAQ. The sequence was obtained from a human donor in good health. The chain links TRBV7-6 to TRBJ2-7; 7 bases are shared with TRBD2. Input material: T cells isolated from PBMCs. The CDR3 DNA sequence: TGTGCCAGCAGTTCCCGCGGGGGCGAGCAGTACTTC. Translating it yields CASSSRGGEQYF.